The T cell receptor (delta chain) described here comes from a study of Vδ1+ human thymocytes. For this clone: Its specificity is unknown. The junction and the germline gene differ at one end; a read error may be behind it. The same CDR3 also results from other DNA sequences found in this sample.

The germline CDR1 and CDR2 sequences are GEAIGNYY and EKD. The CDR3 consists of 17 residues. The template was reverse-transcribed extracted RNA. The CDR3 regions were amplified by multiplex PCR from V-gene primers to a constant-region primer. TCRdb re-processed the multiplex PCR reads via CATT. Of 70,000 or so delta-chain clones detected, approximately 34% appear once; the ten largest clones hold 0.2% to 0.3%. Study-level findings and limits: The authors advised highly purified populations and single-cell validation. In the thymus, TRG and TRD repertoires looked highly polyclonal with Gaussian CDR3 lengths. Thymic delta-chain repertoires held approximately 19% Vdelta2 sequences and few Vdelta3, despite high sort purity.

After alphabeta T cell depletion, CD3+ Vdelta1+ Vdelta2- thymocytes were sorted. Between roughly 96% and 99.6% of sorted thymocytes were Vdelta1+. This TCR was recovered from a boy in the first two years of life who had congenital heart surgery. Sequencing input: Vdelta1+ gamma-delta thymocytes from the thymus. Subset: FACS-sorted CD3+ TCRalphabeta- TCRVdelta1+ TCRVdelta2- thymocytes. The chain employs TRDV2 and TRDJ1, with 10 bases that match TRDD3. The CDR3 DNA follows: TGTGCCTGTGACCGTACTGGGGGATTGTGCCACACTGATAAACTCATCTTT. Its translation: CACDRTGGLCHTDKLIF.